What follows are 8 T cell receptor beta chains derived from one specimen sequenced in a study of T cell repertoires in cytomegalovirus infection (dated by TCRdb to between 2017 and 2020). The sample was run on an Illumina HiSeq 1500. The raw public reads went through TCRdb reprocessing: fastp at Q25, MiXCR clone calling, in-frame beta chains kept. Each record represents a unique CDR3 protein, reported with the most common genes and DNA among its rows. This sample gives 250,000 to 300,000 distinct CDR3 sequences in total; about 26% of them show up just once. The ten largest clones represent roughly 13% of the sample. The sample taken for sequencing was PBMCs. Every receptor here comes from a human donor in good health (CMV status not recorded). Some clones in this sample may be carry-over from other donors' samples.

The chain carries TRBV27 and TRBJ1-1; D unresolved. Trimming left V 8 bases short and J 7 bases short, with 14 bases between. From germline, CDR1 is MNHEY and CDR2 SMNVEV (reference sequence). The CDR3 loop spans 12 amino acids. The CDR3 loop reads CASSGQLGEAFF. CDR3 bases: TGTGCCAGCTCGGGTCAGTTGGGTGAAGCTTTCTTT.

This clonotype was found a few times. V and J are TRBV2 and TRBJ2-7, with 7 bases lining up with TRBD1. The CDR3 is made up of 15 amino acids. Trimming at V came to 9 bases and at J to 2 bases, leaving 13 bases not matched to a gene. Germline V CDR1 and CDR2: SNHLY, FYNNEI. CDR3 nucleotides: TGTGCCAGTCAATACGACTCCGGGACAGCCTACGAGCAGTACTTC. It is translated as CASQYDSGTAYEQYF.

This clonotype occurred many times. The V call is TRBV29-1, the J call TRBJ1-3, with D hard to call. Germline CDR1 and CDR2: SQVTM and ANQGSEA. Trimming pared 4 bases from V and 0 bases from J, leaving 10 bases between. CDR3 size: 14 residues. CDR3 loop: CSVGMGSSGNTIYF. In DNA form, the CDR3 reads TGCAGCGTTGGTATGGGAAGCTCTGGAAACACCATATATTTT.

This clonotype was detected a few times. V is TRBV10-3 and J is TRBJ2-3; unclear D gene. Trimming took off 0 bases at V and 6 bases at J, with 7 bases between the two ends. The CDR3 runs to 13 residues. Germline CDR1 reads ENHRY; CDR2 reads SYGVKD. The CDR3 coding sequence is TGTGCCATCAGTGAGTCAATGCCCGATACGCAGTATTTT. Translating gives CAISESMPDTQYF.

V gene TRBV5-1 combines with J gene TRBJ2-2; 7 bases match TRBD1. V lost 7 bases and J lost 2; bases outside the gene matches: 8. The CDR3 loop spans 15 amino acids. Germline V gene data show CDR1 as SGHRS and CDR2 as YFSETQ. The CDR3 DNA is TGCGCCAGCCGCTGGGACAGACTTAACACCGGGGAGCTGTTTTTT. It translates to CASRWDRLNTGELFF.

The V and J genes are TRBV5-5 and TRBJ1-4; D ambiguous. The CDR3 is 14 residues long. CDR1 is SGHKS, CDR2 YYEKEE, per germline (reference sequence). V dropped 6 bases and J dropped 8 bases, with 17 bases sitting between them. CDR3 residues: CASTERPDDEKLFF. CDR3 in DNA: TGTGCCAGCACCGAACGGCCGGACGACGAAAAACTGTTTTTT.

This clonotype was detected many times. This CDR3 reads CASSLAGQSTRNEQFF. The CDR3 DNA follows: TGTGCCAGCAGCTTAGCGGGACAGTCGACCAGGAATGAGCAGTTCTTC. This rearrangement joins TRBV7-8 to TRBJ2-1; TRBD1 matches at 7 bases. CDR1 is SGHVS, CDR2 FQNEAQ, per germline. This CDR3 is 16 amino acids long. V shed 0 bases and J 7 bases; nucleotides not matched to a gene: 9.

This clonotype turned up a few times. This chain connects TRBV20-1 to TRBJ1-6, with a possible D match to TRBD1 (5 bases). V was trimmed by 4 bases and J by 6 bases, leaving 10 bases between them. The CDR3 runs to 13 residues. CDR1 and CDR2 (germline): DFQATT, SNEGSKA (reference sequence). The CDR3 DNA follows: TGCAGTGCTATCAGGGAGGCTAATTCACCCCTCCACTTT. It encodes CSAIREANSPLHF.